One T cell receptor beta chain is described in this entry. This clonotype appeared many times. The target of this receptor is not known. No base qualities exist here, and no much larger clone lies one base off it. This sample was taken from a study of T cell repertoires in cytomegalovirus infection (dated by TCRdb to about 2019). Study-level background: Because public TCR beta signatures pointed to carriage of CMV infection together with the matching HLA type, the HLA type of each donor mattered for the analysis. What the work shows at the level of the full study, not this receptor alone: In both this cohort and an independent cohort of 350 or so donors, the cumulative frequency of public TCR beta family members distinguished carriers of CMV infection plus the relevant HLA type. In the ex vivo response, HLA-C-restricted CMV-specific TCR beta clonotypes were dominant, and in two of eight donors the single most frequent clonotype came from this HLA-C-restricted group.

The CDR1 and CDR2 encoded by the germline V gene are SGHTA and FQGNSA. Ends trimmed: V by 4 bases, J by 7 bases; bases unmatched to a gene: 8. Including the terminal cysteine and phenylalanine, the CDR3 comprises 16 residues. The sequence is cut down to CDR3 DNA, 48 bases in frame from base 1. TCRdb shows the sequencer as Illumina HiSeq 1500. TCRdb reprocessed the public reads (quality trimming at Q25 with fastp, clone calling with MiXCR) and kept in-frame beta chains. Rows are combined by CDR3 protein, so each entry shows the most common genes and DNA. The sample data list about 180,000 distinct CDR3 sequences, and roughly an eighth of these were observed just once. In total, the top ten clones hold 25% to 30% of the sample.

The sample comprised PBMCs. The TCR originated in a human donor in good health (CMV status not recorded). Some clones in this sample may be carry-over from other donors' samples. The sequence links TRBV7-2 to TRBJ2-1, with TRBD2 identical over 12 junction bases. The CDR3 reads CASSSTWTSGTNEQFF. The bases are TGTGCCAGCAGCTCAACGTGGACTAGCGGGACTAATGAGCAGTTCTTC.